Listed below are T cell receptor beta chains from one sample, sequenced in a study of early T cells in non-severe SARS-CoV-2 infection. One entry per CDR3 protein results from TCRdb running MiXCR on the 5' RACE reads. The sample shows 68,000 or so distinct CDR3 sequences, approximately 10% of them seen only once. The sample consisted of whole blood. These receptors all come from an adult who was a healthcare worker with PCR-confirmed SARS-CoV-2 infection or an uninfected control (not recorded which). Each CDR3 is given with its conserved first and last residue. The order of the fields is D gene, V gene, J gene, clone size, CDR3 protein, CDR3 DNA. A D gene is named only where the DNA matches it firmly. Size tells how often a clone was seen (once, few, many) or the class of an expanded clone, and some rows leave it out.

TRBD2	TRBV5-1	TRBJ2-1	.	CASSNGGLADNEQFF	TGCGCCAGCAGCAACGGGGGACTAGCGGATAATGAGCAGTTCTTC
.	TRBV28	TRBJ1-2	many	CASSAASYGYTF	TGTGCCAGCAGCGCGGCATCGTATGGCTACACCTTC
TRBD2	TRBV12-3/TRBV12-4	TRBJ2-7	.	CASSQEASGRSEQYF	TGTGCCAGCAGCCAAGAGGCTAGCGGGAGAAGCGAGCAGTACTTC
TRBD1	TRBV9	TRBJ2-1	.	CASSVAGGPYNEQFF	TGTGCCAGCAGCGTAGCAGGGGGCCCCTACAATGAGCAGTTCTTC
TRBD2	TRBV5-1	TRBJ2-3	many	CASSTTSGVTDTQYF	TGCGCCAGCAGCACCACTAGCGGGGTCACAGATACGCAGTATTTT
TRBD1	TRBV5-1	TRBJ1-1	many	CASSLIYRGPSGTEAFF	TGCGCCAGCAGCTTAATCTACAGGGGGCCCTCAGGCACTGAAGCTTTCTTT
.	TRBV21-1	TRBJ2-1	few	CASSREGSEGRYEQFF	TGTGCCAGCAGCAGGGAAGGAAGTGAGGGAAGGTATGAGCAGTTCTTC
.	TRBV6-4	TRBJ2-1	few	CASKKRGLTSYNEQFF	TGTGCCAGCAAGAAAAGAGGACTGACTTCCTACAATGAGCAGTTCTTC
.	TRBV28	TRBJ1-1	few	CASSLNGEAFF	TGTGCCAGCAGTTTAAACGGGGAAGCTTTCTTT
.	TRBV20-1	TRBJ2-1	.	CSARDGVQGRNEQFF	TGCAGTGCTAGAGATGGGGTACAGGGGAGGAATGAGCAGTTCTTC
.	TRBV7-8	TRBJ2-7	few	CASSLGTTGAIYEQYF	TGTGCCAGCAGCTTAGGGACTACCGGAGCGATCTACGAGCAGTACTTC
TRBD1	TRBV5-1	TRBJ2-5	.	CASSEGQGRETQYF	TGCGCCAGCAGCGAGGGACAGGGCAGGGAGACCCAGTACTTC
.	TRBV28	TRBJ2-7	.	CASSRPGGKAYEQYF	TGTGCCAGCTCCCGGCCTGGCGGGAAGGCCTACGAGCAGTACTTC
TRBD1	TRBV7-3	TRBJ2-1	few	CASSLTGTGVNEQFF	TGTGCCAGCAGCCTCACGGGGACAGGGGTTAATGAGCAGTTCTTC
TRBD1	TRBV27	TRBJ1-1	few	CASGTGGSAFF	TGTGCCAGCGGAACAGGGGGTTCGGCTTTCTTT
.	TRBV12-3/TRBV12-4	TRBJ1-1	many	CASRRGGLPTEAFF	TGTGCCAGCAGGAGGGGTGGCCTACCCACTGAAGCTTTCTTT
.	TRBV4-1	TRBJ1-3	few	CASSRNRAAGNTIYF	TGCGCCAGCAGCCGAAACAGGGCAGCTGGAAACACCATATATTTT
TRBD1	TRBV10-3	TRBJ2-1	few	CAINEPGQGNNEQFF	TGTGCCATCAACGAACCGGGACAGGGTAATAATGAGCAGTTCTTC
TRBD2	TRBV6-1	TRBJ2-1	few	CASSVHGGRASSYNEQFF	TGTGCCAGCAGTGTCCATGGCGGGAGGGCCAGCTCCTACAATGAGCAGTTCTTC
.	TRBV27	TRBJ1-1	.	CASSFSMNTEAFF	TGTGCCAGCAGTTTTTCGATGAACACTGAAGCTTTCTTT
TRBD2	TRBV28	TRBJ2-7	.	CASSSRTSRSSYEQYF	TGTGCCAGCAGTTCCCGGACTAGCCGTAGCTCCTACGAGCAGTACTTC
TRBD2	TRBV19	TRBJ2-3	.	CASRRVSGSGTDTQYF	TGTGCCAGTAGAAGGGTCAGCGGGAGCGGCACAGATACGCAGTATTTT
.	TRBV7-2	TRBJ2-3	many	CASSEVVTDTQYF	TGTGCCAGTTCCGAGGTTGTTACAGATACGCAGTATTTT